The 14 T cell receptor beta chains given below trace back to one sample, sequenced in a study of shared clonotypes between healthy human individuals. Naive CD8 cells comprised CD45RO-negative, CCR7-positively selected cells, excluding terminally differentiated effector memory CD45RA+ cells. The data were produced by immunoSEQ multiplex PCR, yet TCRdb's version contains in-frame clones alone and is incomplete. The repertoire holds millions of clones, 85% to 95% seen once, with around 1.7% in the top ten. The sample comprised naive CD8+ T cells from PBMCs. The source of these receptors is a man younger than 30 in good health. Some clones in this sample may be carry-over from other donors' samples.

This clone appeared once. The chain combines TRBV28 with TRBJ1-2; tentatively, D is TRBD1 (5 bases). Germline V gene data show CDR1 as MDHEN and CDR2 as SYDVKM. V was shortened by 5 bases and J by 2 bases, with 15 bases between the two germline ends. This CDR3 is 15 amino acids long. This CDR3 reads CASSPRVGSNYGYTF. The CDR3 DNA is TGTGCCAGCAGTCCCAGGGTAGGGTCAAACTATGGCTACACCTTC.

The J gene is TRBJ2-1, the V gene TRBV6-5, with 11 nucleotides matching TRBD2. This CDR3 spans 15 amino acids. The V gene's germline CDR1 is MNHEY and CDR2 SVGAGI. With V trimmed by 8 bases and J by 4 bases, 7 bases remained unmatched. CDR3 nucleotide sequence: TGTGCCAGCGCACTAGCGGGAGTTTCATACAATGAGCAGTTCTTC. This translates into CASALAGVSYNEQFF.

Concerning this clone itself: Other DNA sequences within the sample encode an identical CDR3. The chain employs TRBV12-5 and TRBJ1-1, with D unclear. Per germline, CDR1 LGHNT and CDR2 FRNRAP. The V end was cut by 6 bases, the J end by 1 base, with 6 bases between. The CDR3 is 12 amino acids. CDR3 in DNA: TGTGCTAGTGGCCTCCAGAACACTGAAGCTTTCTTT. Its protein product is CASGLQNTEAFF.

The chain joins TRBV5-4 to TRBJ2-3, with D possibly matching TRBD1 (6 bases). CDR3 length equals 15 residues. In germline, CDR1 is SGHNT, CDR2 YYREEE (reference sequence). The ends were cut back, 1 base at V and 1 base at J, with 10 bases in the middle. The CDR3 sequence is CASSLWDTRTDTQYF. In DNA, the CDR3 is TGTGCCAGCAGCTTGTGGGACACCCGCACAGATACGCAGTATTTT.

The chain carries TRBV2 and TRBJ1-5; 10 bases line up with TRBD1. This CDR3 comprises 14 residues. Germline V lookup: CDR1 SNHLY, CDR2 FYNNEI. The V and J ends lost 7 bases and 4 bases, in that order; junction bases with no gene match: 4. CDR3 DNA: TGTGCCAGCAACCTGGACAGGGGGAATCAGCCCCAGCATTTT. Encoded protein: CASNLDRGNQPQHF.

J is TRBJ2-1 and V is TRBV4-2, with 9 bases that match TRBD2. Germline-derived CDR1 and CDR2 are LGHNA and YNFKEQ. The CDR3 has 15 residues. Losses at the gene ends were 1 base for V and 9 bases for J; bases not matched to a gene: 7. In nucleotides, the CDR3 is TGTGCCAGCAGCCAAGGGCTAGCGGGAAGAAGTGAGCAGTTCTTC. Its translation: CASSQGLAGRSEQFF.

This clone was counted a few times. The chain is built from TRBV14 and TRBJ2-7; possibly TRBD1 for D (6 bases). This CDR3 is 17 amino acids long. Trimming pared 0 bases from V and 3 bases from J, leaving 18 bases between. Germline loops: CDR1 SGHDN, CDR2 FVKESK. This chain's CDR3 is CASSQDSLRTAYYEQYF. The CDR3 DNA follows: TGTGCCAGCAGCCAAGATAGTTTGCGGACAGCCTACTACGAGCAGTACTTC.

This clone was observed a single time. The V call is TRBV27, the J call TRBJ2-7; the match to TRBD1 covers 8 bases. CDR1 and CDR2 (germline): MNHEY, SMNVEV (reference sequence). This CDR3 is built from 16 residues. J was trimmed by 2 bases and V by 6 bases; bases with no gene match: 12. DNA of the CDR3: TGTGCCAGCAGCTCCACTCACGGGGACAGGACCTACGAGCAGTACTTC. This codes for CASSSTHGDRTYEQYF.

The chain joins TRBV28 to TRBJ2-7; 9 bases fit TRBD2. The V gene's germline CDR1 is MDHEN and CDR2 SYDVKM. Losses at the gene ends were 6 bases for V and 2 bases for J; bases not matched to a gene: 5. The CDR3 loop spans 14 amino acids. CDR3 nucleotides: TGTGCCAGCAGATCTGCGGGAGGGGCCTACGAGCAGTACTTC. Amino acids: CASRSAGGAYEQYF.

The CDR3 loop is CATLAGLSTEAFF. The CDR3 nucleotides read TGTGCCACCCTAGCCGGACTGAGCACTGAAGCTTTCTTT. The chain links TRBV28 to TRBJ1-1; D gene ambiguous. The length of the CDR3 is 13 residues. Germline CDR1 MDHEN, CDR2 SYDVKM. V lost 10 bases and J 4 bases, leaving 16 bases between the germline ends.

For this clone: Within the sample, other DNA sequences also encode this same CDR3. CDR3 region: CASSLLGQETQYF. As DNA, the CDR3 is TGTGCCAGCAGTTTATTGGGACAAGAGACCCAGTACTTC. This chain connects TRBV6-5 to TRBJ2-5; no clear D gene. The CDR3 consists of 13 residues. From germline, CDR1 is MNHEY and CDR2 SVGAGI. Trimming removed 4 bases at V and 2 bases at J, with 8 bases between.

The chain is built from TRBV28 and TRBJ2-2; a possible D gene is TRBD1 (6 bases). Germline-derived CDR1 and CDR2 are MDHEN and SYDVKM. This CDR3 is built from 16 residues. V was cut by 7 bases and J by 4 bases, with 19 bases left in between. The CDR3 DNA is TGTGCCAGCACTGATCCAGTAGGGGGTGCCACCGGGGAGCTGTTTTTT. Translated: CASTDPVGGATGELFF.

In DNA, the CDR3 is TGTGCCAGCAGCCAGGGTCAGGGGTTAAATGAGCAGTTCTTC. Residues: CASSQGQGLNEQFF. The V call is TRBV4-2, the J call TRBJ2-1; a weak D match, TRBD1 (6 bases). CDR1 LGHNA and CDR2 YNFKEQ come from the germline V gene. V lost 3 bases and J lost 7, with 13 bases in between. This CDR3 comprises 14 residues.

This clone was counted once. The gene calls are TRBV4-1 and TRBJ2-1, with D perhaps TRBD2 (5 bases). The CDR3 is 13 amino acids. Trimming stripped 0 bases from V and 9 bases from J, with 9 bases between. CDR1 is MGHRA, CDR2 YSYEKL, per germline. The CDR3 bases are TGCGCCAGCAGCCAAGAGGGAGTTGGTGAGCAGTTCTTC. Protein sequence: CASSQEGVGEQFF.